This T cell receptor beta chain originates from a study of T cells in localized non-small cell lung cancer. Study observations and caveats: Since sequencing was restricted to only one region of the tumor, intratumor heterogeneity remains a possibility. Among the top 100 tumor clones, a median roughly 57 appeared in adjacent lung.

With respect to this clone: Its matching antigen is unknown.

The CDR3 totals 16 residues. From germline, CDR1 is MNHGY and CDR2 SAAAGT. After removal of 0 bases from V and 4 bases from J, the junction contained 4 bases not matched to a gene. Researchers cut adjacent lung at least 2 cm from the tumor margin, and it showed no atypia. Only in-frame clones appear in the TCRdb table, and some are missing; sequencing was by immunoSEQ multiplex PCR. The sample has about 720 clones; about 28% are singletons. The sequences come from normal lung tissue next to the tumor, collected before any cancer treatment. This receptor was taken from a man aged 40 to 70 with stage III lung adenocarcinoma. The gene calls are TRBV6-8 and TRBJ2-5; 11 bases are shared with TRBD2. CDR3 nucleotide sequence: TGTGCCAGCAGTTACTCCGGACTAGCGGGTTCAGAGACCCAGTACTTC. It translates to CASSYSGLAGSETQYF.